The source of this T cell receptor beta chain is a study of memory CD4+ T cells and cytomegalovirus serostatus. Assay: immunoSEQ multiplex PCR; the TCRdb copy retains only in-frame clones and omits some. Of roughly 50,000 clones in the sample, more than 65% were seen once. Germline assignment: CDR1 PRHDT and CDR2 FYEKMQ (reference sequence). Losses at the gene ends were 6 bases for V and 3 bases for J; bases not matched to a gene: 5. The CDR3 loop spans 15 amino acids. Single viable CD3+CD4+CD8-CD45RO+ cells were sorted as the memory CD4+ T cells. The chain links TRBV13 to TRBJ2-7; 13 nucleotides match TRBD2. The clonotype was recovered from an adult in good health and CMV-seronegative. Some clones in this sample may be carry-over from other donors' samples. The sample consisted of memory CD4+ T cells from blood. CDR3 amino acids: CASSRTSGSFYEQYF. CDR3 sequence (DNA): TGTGCCAGCAGTCGGACTAGCGGGAGTTTCTACGAGCAGTACTTC.